A single sample is the source of the 12 T cell receptor beta chains below, sequenced in a study of blood T cell repertoires in COVID-19. Profiling relied on immunoSEQ multiplex PCR, and the TCRdb table lists in-frame clones only, not all of them. The sample consists of tens of thousands of clones, more than 90% of them appearing once. Material: peripheral blood. The receptor set was obtained from a man aged 45-65 years with COVID-19, enrolled during active disease.

This clone is a singleton in its sample. CDR3 in DNA: TGTGCCTCGACCAAAGCGGGAGATGGCGAGCAGTACTTC. Translated: CASTKAGDGEQYF. The rearrangement joins TRBV30 to TRBJ2-7; 8 bases are a match to TRBD2. Trimming at V came to 7 bases and at J to 6 bases, leaving 11 bases not matched to a gene. Germline loops: CDR1 GTSNPN, CDR2 SVGIG (reference sequence). The CDR3 runs 13 residues.

V usage is TRBV4-1 and J usage is TRBJ2-7, with 7 bases that match TRBD2. This CDR3 is built from 13 residues. Germline V gene data show CDR1 as MGHRA and CDR2 as YSYEKL. Trimming took 3 bases from V and 4 from J; bases not matched to a gene: 3. The DNA of the CDR3 is TGCGCCAGCAGCCAGGTACTAGCGTACGAGCAGTACTTC. Its translation: CASSQVLAYEQYF.

This chain connects TRBV3-1 (or the pseudogene TRBV3-2) to TRBJ1-2; D uncertain. The V end lost 4 bases, the J end lost 2 bases, and 11 bases lay between the germline ends. The CDR3 spans 14 residues. Germline CDR1 LGHDT, CDR2 YNNKEL (reference sequence). This CDR3 reads CASSLTGGNYGYTF. The CDR3 nucleotides read TGTGCCAGCAGCCTCACCGGAGGGAACTATGGCTACACCTTC.

The rearrangement links TRBV5-1 to TRBJ2-3, with 7 bases that match TRBD1. Germline V CDR1 and CDR2: SGHRS, YFSETQ. The CDR3 spans 13 residues. Losses at the gene ends were 7 bases for V and 4 bases for J; bases not matched to a gene: 6. This CDR3 reads CASANTGADTQYF. The CDR3 DNA follows: TGCGCCAGCGCTAATACAGGGGCAGATACGCAGTATTTT.

Remarks on this clone: Germline and junction disagree at one end, which may indicate a read error. The chain has TRBV7-2 and TRBJ2-4; 7 bases match TRBD1. CDR3 length equals 15 residues. The germline V gene encodes CDR1 SGHTA and CDR2 FQGNSA. The CDR3 spells CASSLAGTAENIQYF. CDR3 sequence (DNA): TGTGCCAGCAGCTTAGCCGGGACAGCCGAAAACATTCAGTACTTC.

The DNA for the CDR3 is TGTGCCAGCAGCTTAAGACAGGCCGCGAAGTGGGGGGAGCTGTTTTTT. This encodes CASSLRQAAKWGELFF. The V gene is TRBV7-2, the J gene TRBJ2-2; D might be TRBD1 (6 bases). The CDR3 spans 16 residues. CDR1 and CDR2 (germline): SGHTA, FQGNSA. V shed 2 bases and J shed 8 bases, with 18 bases lying between them.

The chain joins TRBV18 to TRBJ2-7; a weak D match, TRBD2 (5 bases). There are 17 residues in the CDR3. CDR1 KGHSH and CDR2 LQKENI come from the germline V gene. Trimming removed 1 base from V and 4 bases from J, with 20 bases in between. This CDR3 is CASSPRSGPGLGYEQYF. In nucleotides, the CDR3 is TGTGCCAGCTCACCACGGAGCGGCCCCGGTCTGGGGTACGAGCAGTACTTC.

The chain joins TRBV28 to TRBJ1-1; 7 bases are a match to TRBD1. Germline-derived CDR1 and CDR2 are MDHEN and SYDVKM. This CDR3 is built from 15 residues. With V trimmed by 3 bases and J by 5 bases, 9 bases remained unmatched. The CDR3 sequence: CASSFNRGGDTEAFF. The CDR3 DNA is TGTGCCAGCAGTTTTAATCGAGGGGGCGATACTGAAGCTTTCTTT.

The rearrangement links TRBV9 to TRBJ2-7, with 9 bases that match TRBD1. V lost 3 bases, J lost 1 base, and 2 bases stayed unmatched. The CDR3 contains 14 residues. The germline gives CDR1 SGDLS, CDR2 YYNGEE. Here the CDR3 reads CASSADRGSYEQYF. CDR3 in DNA: TGTGCCAGCAGCGCGGACAGGGGATCCTACGAGCAGTACTTC. Filled out from reference TRBV9 and TRBJ2-7, the complete variable domain reads DSGVTQTPKHLITATGQRVTLRCSPRSGDLSVYWYQQSLDQGLQFLIQYYNGEERAKGNILERFSAQQFPDLHSELNLSSLELGDSALYFCASSADRGSYEQYFGPGTRLTVT.

The V and J genes are TRBV7-2 and TRBJ2-7; D is possibly TRBD1 (5 bases). The germline gives CDR1 SGHTA, CDR2 FQGNSA. The CDR3 runs to 15 residues. With 3 bases removed from V and 0 bases from J, the gap between germline ends came to 12 bases. CDR3 DNA: TGTGCCAGCAGCTTTTGGCAGGGAAGCTCCTACGAGCAGTACTTC. Translated, it gives CASSFWQGSSYEQYF.

V is TRBV27 and J is TRBJ2-5; 10 positions agree with TRBD2. The CDR3 sequence is 13 residues long. CDR1 is MNHEY, CDR2 SMNVEV, per germline (reference sequence). J lost 4 bases, V lost 10 bases, and 6 bases had no gene match. The CDR3 DNA is TGTGCCACCGGGAGCGGGGGGGGAGAGACCCAGTACTTC. Translation gives CATGSGGGETQYF.

The table lists this clone with a few counts. This rearrangement joins TRBV2 to TRBJ2-6; a possible D gene is TRBD2 (5 bases). Germline CDR1 reads SNHLY; CDR2 reads FYNNEI. Trimming cost V 8 bases and J 2 bases, with 10 bases left between them. This CDR3 has 14 amino acids. CDR3 DNA: TGTGCCAGCTTCGGGGTGGCTGGGGCCAACGTCCTGACTTTC. It yields the protein CASFGVAGANVLTF.